Listed below are T cell receptor beta chains from one sample, sequenced in a study of T-cell memory formation after mild COVID-19. TCRdb itself ran the 5' RACE reads through MiXCR, one entry per CDR3 protein. Of approximately 350,000 distinct CDR3 sequences in the sample, 25% to 30% were seen once. The source material was PBMCs or a T cell subset sorted from them (not recorded which). The receptors originated from an adult woman who had mild COVID-19 (a few samples of this study predate the infection). Cell type and time point are not known. Each CDR3 is given with its conserved first and last residue. The D gene is left open where the match is weak. Only part of the rows carry a size: once, few, many, or a class if the clone is expanded.

clone_size,d_call,j_call,v_call,cdr3_nt,cdr3_aa
.,TRBD1,TRBJ1-2,TRBV12-3/TRBV12-4,TGTGCCAGCAGTTTAACCCCCCCGGACAGGGTTAGGGGTGGCTACACCTTC,CASSLTPPDRVRGGYTF
many,TRBD1,TRBJ2-7,TRBV4-2,TGTGCCAGCAGCCCCGACAGGGGAACCTACGAGCAGTACTTC,CASSPDRGTYEQYF
.,.,TRBJ1-2,TRBV7-3,TGTGCCAGCAGCCGGGACGGATACTATGGCTACACCTTC,CASSRDGYYGYTF
few,.,TRBJ1-1,TRBV18,TGTGCCAGCGCCACGGAGGGGAACACTGAAGCTTTCTTT,CASATEGNTEAFF
.,TRBD2,TRBJ2-3,TRBV7-2,TGTGCCAGCAGCATAAATAGCGGGGCAGATACGCAGTATTTT,CASSINSGADTQYF
many,TRBD2,TRBJ2-1,TRBV7-3,TGTGCCAGCAGCTTATGGGCGCGGGAGGGGTCCAATGAGCAGTTCTTC,CASSLWAREGSNEQFF
.,.,TRBJ2-7,TRBV6-2/TRBV6-3,TGTGCCAGCAGTTACGAACCGAGCTCCTACGAGCAGTACTTC,CASSYEPSSYEQYF
.,.,TRBJ1-2,TRBV12-3/TRBV12-4,TGTGCCAGCAGTCCCACACAAGGGAATGGCTACACCTTC,CASSPTQGNGYTF
few,.,TRBJ1-1,TRBV5-1,TGCGCCAGCAGAATAAGTGACACTGAAGCTTTCTTT,CASRISDTEAFF
.,TRBD1,TRBJ1-1,TRBV15,TGTGCCACCAGCAGAGAGTGGGGGACAGGGGTTGAAGCTTTCTTT,CATSREWGTGVEAFF
.,TRBD2,TRBJ2-1,TRBV5-1,TGCGCCAGCAGCGGCGCGGGACTAGCGGGAGGGTACGAGCAGTTCTTC,CASSGAGLAGGYEQFF
.,.,TRBJ2-3,TRBV7-9,TGTGCCAGCAGCTTACGATCCACCGGGATCACAGATACGCAGTATTTT,CASSLRSTGITDTQYF
.,.,TRBJ2-2,TRBV7-2,TGTGCCAGCAGCTTAGTGTTGATCGGCACCACCGGGGAGCTGTTTTTT,CASSLVLIGTTGELFF
.,TRBD1,TRBJ1-1,TRBV4-1,TGCGCCAGCAGCCAAGATCTCTGGACAGGGACAGGTGAAGCTTTCTTT,CASSQDLWTGTGEAFF
.,.,TRBJ2-3,TRBV29-1,TGCAGCGTCCTACGGGTGGCAGCCACAGATACGCAGTATTTT,CSVLRVAATDTQYF
.,.,TRBJ2-5,TRBV5-1,TGCGCCAGCAGCCGACCCCCACGTCAAGAGACCCAGTACTTC,CASSRPPRQETQYF
.,TRBD2,TRBJ2-1,TRBV20-1,TGCAGTGCTAGAGCTAGCGGGAGGGTCAATAAGCAGTTCTTC,CSARASGRVNKQFF
.,.,TRBJ2-2,TRBV5-1,TGCGCCAGCAGCTTGAGGGAGTGGGACACCGGGGAGCTGTTTTTT,CASSLREWDTGELFF
few,TRBD1,TRBJ2-1,TRBV12-3/TRBV12-4,TGTGCCAGCAGATACGACAGGGTCAATGAGCAGTTCTTC,CASRYDRVNEQFF
.,TRBD1,TRBJ1-2,TRBV12-3/TRBV12-4,TGTGCCAGCAGTCAACCGACAGGGGTTAACTATGGCTACACCTTC,CASSQPTGVNYGYTF
few,.,TRBJ2-1,TRBV25-1,TGTGCCAGCAGTGACGCGGGGCGAGGTGAGCAGTTCTTC,CASSDAGRGEQFF
.,TRBD1,TRBJ2-2,TRBV24-1,TGTGCCACTAGCACAGGGGCCGGGGAGCTGTTTTTT,CATSTGAGELFF
.,TRBD1,TRBJ1-6,TRBV7-9,TGTGCCAGCAGCTTAGGACAGGGGTTCTATAATTCACCCCTCCACTTT,CASSLGQGFYNSPLHF
few,.,TRBJ1-2,TRBV12-3/TRBV12-4,TGTGCCAGCAGCCTTAGGGCCTGGGGCGGCTACACCTTC,CASSLRAWGGYTF
.,.,TRBJ1-2,TRBV20-1,TGCAGTGCTGTATTACCCTCCAGTCCCAGGGAAGACAACTATGGCTACACCTTC,CSAVLPSSPREDNYGYTF
few,.,TRBJ2-5,TRBV14,TGTGCCAGCAGCCAAGAATGGGACATCCAAGAGACCCAGTACTTC,CASSQEWDIQETQYF
once,.,TRBJ2-3,TRBV7-2,TGTGCCAGCAGCTGGGGACGGGCAGATACGCAGTATTTT,CASSWGRADTQYF
.,TRBD1,TRBJ1-1,TRBV4-1,TGCGCCAGCAGCCAAGTCTCAGGGGGCATCAACACTGAAGCTTTCTTT,CASSQVSGGINTEAFF
.,.,TRBJ2-6,TRBV20-1,TGCAGTGCTCCCGACAGCGCCCACTCTGGGGCCAACGTCCTGACTTTC,CSAPDSAHSGANVLTF
.,TRBD2,TRBJ2-7,TRBV6-5,TGTGCCAGCAGTACTCGGACTAGCGGGGGCTACGAGCAGTACTTC,CASSTRTSGGYEQYF
.,.,TRBJ1-1,TRBV6-1,TGTGCCAGCTGGACTCCCCCCACCACTCCTGAAGCTTTCTTT,CASWTPPTTPEAFF
.,.,TRBJ2-5,TRBV5-4,TGTGCCAGCGGATACCTTCCAGGGAGACAAGAGACCCAGTACTTC,CASGYLPGRQETQYF
.,.,TRBJ2-1,TRBV20-1,TGCAGTGCTAGGCGACGGGGGTCACCCGCGGAGCAGTTCTTC,CSARRRGSPAEQFF
.,.,TRBJ1-3,TRBV3-1,TGTGCCAGCAGCCAACCCGGAGGGCACATCTCTGGAAACACCATATATTTT,CASSQPGGHISGNTIYF
.,TRBD1,TRBJ1-1,TRBV9,TGTGCCAGCAGCGTCCGGACAGGGGGCACTGAAGCTTTCTTT,CASSVRTGGTEAFF
.,TRBD1,TRBJ2-7,TRBV30,TGTGCCTGGAGTGTAGGCGGGACAGGCCGGTTGGAGCAGTACTTC,CAWSVGGTGRLEQYF
few,TRBD2,TRBJ2-1,TRBV10-3,TGTGCCATCAGGACTAGCGGAGTTGAAAATGAGCAGTTCTTC,CAIRTSGVENEQFF
few,.,TRBJ2-7,TRBV6-2/TRBV6-3,TGTGCCAGCAGTTACAATCCGGACGGTTCCTACGAGCAGTACTTC,CASSYNPDGSYEQYF
.,TRBD2,TRBJ2-1,TRBV3-1,TGTGCCAGCAGCCAAGGACTACTAGCGGGGGGATTCGATGAGCAGTTCTTC,CASSQGLLAGGFDEQFF
.,.,TRBJ2-7,TRBV12-3/TRBV12-4,TGTGCCAGCAGTCCGTACTCCTACGAGCAGTACTTC,CASSPYSYEQYF
.,.,TRBJ2-5,TRBV29-1,TGCAGCGTTTTGACTACCATAACCACCCAAGAGACCCAGTACTTC,CSVLTTITTQETQYF
.,.,TRBJ1-2,TRBV5-1,TGCGCCAGCAGCACGGACAGACGTGGCTACACCTTC,CASSTDRRGYTF
few,.,TRBJ2-2,TRBV7-2,TGTGCCAGCACCATGGGACCGAACACCGGGGAGCTGTTTTTT,CASTMGPNTGELFF
few,TRBD2,TRBJ2-7,TRBV7-8,TGTGCCAGCAGCTTAGTAGCTAGCGGGATTAGCTCCTACGAGCAGTACTTC,CASSLVASGISSYEQYF
.,TRBD1,TRBJ1-2,TRBV3-1,TGTGCCAGCAGCCAAGGGGGAGGGACAGGGGGCCAGGACTATGGCTACACCTTC,CASSQGGGTGGQDYGYTF